Sequencing of this TCR beta chain was carried out in a study of neurological immune-mediated disorders. Findings and caveats of the study: The study found no CDR3 amino acid sequences shared by expanded clones across subjects, suggesting private repertoires in all groups. The greatest TCR clonal expansion occurred in HTLV-1-associated myelopathy and the least in multiple sclerosis, which fell below healthy controls.

A remark on this clonotype: Its specificity is not known. With a much larger clone just one base away, this may be a read error.

Unsorted libraries were prepared from 2 million PBMCs that had been stored at -80 C. Synthesis of cDNA was accomplished via 5'RACE employing 10-nucleotide random UMIs. TCRdb itself ran the 5' RACE reads through MiXCR, one entry per CDR3 protein. The sample has tens of thousands of distinct CDR3 sequences, about 9.4% seen once; the top ten hold 1.8%. Germline V CDR1 and CDR2: SGHTA, FQGTGA. Trimming removed 4 bases at V and 6 bases at J, with 12 bases between. There are 13 residues in the CDR3. The chain uses TRBV7-3 and TRBJ1-1; perhaps TRBD1 as D (5 bases). The sample comprised PBMCs. The clonotype originates from a middle-aged man in good health. The CDR3 coding sequence is TGTGCCAGCAGCTATCTCGGGGGGGCTGAAGCTTTCTTT. Translation gives CASSYLGGAEAFF. The variable domain in full, completed from reference TRBV7-3 and TRBJ1-1, reads GAGVSQTPSNKVTEKGKYVELRCDPISGHTALYWYRQSLGQGPEFLIYFQGTGAADDSGLPNDRFFAVRPEGSVSTLKIQRTERGDSAVYLCASSYLGGAEAFFGQGTRLTVV.